The clone carrying this TCR beta chain appeared many times. No antigen is known for it. The source of the sample is a study of early T cells in non-severe SARS-CoV-2 infection. Study details: The input, bulk RNA from unsorted whole blood, was sequenced, and chains were unpaired. Study findings and constraints: Matches to VDJdb favored anti-spike CD8 responses and missed private and CD4 specificities.

Individual cDNA molecules were tagged with unique molecular identifiers, the study reported. TCRdb fed the 5' RACE reads into MiXCR, producing one record per CDR3 protein. Among under 40,000 distinct CDR3 sequences listed, 5.9% were seen once. Trimming took 5 bases from V and 2 from J, leaving 13 bases between them. CDR3 length: 15 amino acids. Looked up from germline, CDR1 is MNHEY and CDR2 is SMNVEV (reference sequence). Sequencing input: whole blood. This receptor was identified in an adult who was a healthcare worker with PCR-confirmed SARS-CoV-2 infection or an uninfected control (not recorded which). This chain links TRBV27 with TRBJ1-3; D unresolved. The CDR3 sequence: CASSPTAEAGNTIYF. The CDR3 nucleotides are TGTGCCAGCAGTCCCACAGCAGAAGCTGGAAACACCATATATTTT.